This entry lists 9 T cell receptor beta chains sequenced from one sample in a study of blood T cells in healthy people across ages. PCR was performed a second time for 7 to 11 cycles using a sample-barcoded 5' primer and a J-beta primer mix. TCRdb called the 5' RACE reads again in MiXCR, with one record for every CDR3 protein. The table has 710,000 or so distinct CDR3 sequences, approximately 22% seen once. The sequencing input was blood. Receptors were obtained from a man in his sixties or seventies in good health.

This clonotype was detected many times. CDR3 loop: CASSEARNYEQYF. CDR3 coding DNA: TGTGCCAGCAGTGAAGCGAGGAACTACGAGCAGTACTTC. The V gene is TRBV6-1, the J gene TRBJ2-1; unclear D gene. The J call could be wrong; TRBJ2-7 is a better fit for the DNA end. The germline V gene has CDR1 MNHNS and CDR2 SASEGT. The CDR3 runs to 13 residues.

This rearrangement joins TRBV15 to TRBJ1-4, with 9 bases fitting TRBD1. V was pared by 1 base and J by 5 bases, with 2 bases of the junction left unmatched. CDR3 length: 15 residues. Germline V gene lookup returns CDR1 LNHNV and CDR2 YYDKDF (reference sequence). The CDR3 loop is CATSRGGTGNEKLFF. In DNA form, the CDR3 reads TGTGCCACCAGCAGAGGCGGGACAGGGAATGAAAAACTGTTTTTT.

This clonotype was counted a few times. The chain links TRBV6-5 to TRBJ1-2; no clear D. The V end lost 6 bases, the J end lost 4 bases, and 12 bases lay between the germline ends. Germline assignment: CDR1 MNHEY and CDR2 SVGAGI. The CDR3 sequence is 13 residues long. CDR3 bases: TGTGCCAGCAGATCGTTAGACCCCTATGGCTACACCTTC. It yields the protein CASRSLDPYGYTF.

This clonotype was recorded at least ten times. The chain couples TRBV11-1 to TRBJ1-5; the D is unclear. CDR1 and CDR2 from the germline V gene are SGHAT and FQDESV (reference sequence). The CDR3 is made up of 13 amino acids. V shed 2 bases and J shed 3 bases, with 5 bases lying between them. CDR3 sequence reads: CASSLTDNQPQHF. The CDR3, as DNA: TGTGCCAGCAGCTTAACCGACAATCAGCCCCAGCATTTT.

There are many counts of this clonotype. The J gene is TRBJ2-3, the V gene TRBV29-1; TRBD1 is a possible D gene (6 bases). Germline CDR1 reads SQVTM; CDR2 reads ANQGSEA. CDR3 length equals 14 residues. V lost 1 base to trimming and J lost 3 bases, with 11 bases between them. The CDR3 is CSVEGPQGTDTQYF. Here the CDR3 DNA reads TGCAGCGTTGAAGGTCCTCAGGGGACAGATACGCAGTATTTT.

This clonotype was counted between two and nine times. CDR3 DNA sequence: TGTGCCAGCAGGCATACAGGGAGCACTGAAGCTTTCTTT. Its translation is CASRHTGSTEAFF. The rearrangement uses TRBV25-1 and TRBJ1-1; TRBD1 is a possible D gene (6 bases). The CDR3 runs to 13 residues. Germline V gives CDR1 MGHDK, CDR2 SYGVNS. The V end lost 6 bases, the J end lost 4 bases, and 12 bases lay between the germline ends.

About this clonotype itself: The junction and the germline gene differ at one end; a read error may be behind it. The chain links TRBV5-1 to TRBJ2-2, with D possibly matching TRBD1 (5 bases). This CDR3 has 14 residues. The germline V gene has CDR1 SGHRS and CDR2 YFSETQ. In DNA, the CDR3 is TGCGCCAGCACAGAAAGACAGAACATCGGGGAGCTGTTTTTT. Encoded protein: CASTERQNIGELFF. The variable domain in full, completed from reference TRBV5-1 and TRBJ2-2, reads KAGVTQTPRYLIKTRGQQVTLSCSPISGHRSVSWYQQTPGQGLQFLFEYFSETQRNKGNFPGRFSGRQFSNSRSEMNVSTLELGDSALYLCASTERQNIGELFFGEGSRLTVL.

This clonotype has just a few counts. This chain links TRBV5-4 with TRBJ2-7; a possible D gene is TRBD2 (5 bases). V lost 1 base to trimming and J lost 9 bases, with 14 bases between them. Germline assignment: CDR1 SGHNT and CDR2 YYREEE (reference sequence). This CDR3 is built from 13 residues. This CDR3 is CASSLSEGFMQYF. The CDR3 region has the DNA TGTGCCAGCAGCTTGAGCGAGGGTTTTATGCAGTACTTC.

V usage is TRBV29-1 and J usage is TRBJ1-4, with TRBD1 matching over 10 bases. Germline loops: CDR1 SQVTM, CDR2 ANQGSEA. CDR3 size: 14 residues. V dropped 1 base and J dropped 8; count of bases not matched to a gene: 4. CDR3 coding DNA: TGCAGCGTTGAAGGGGACAGGGGAGGAGAAAAACTGTTTTTT. Protein sequence: CSVEGDRGGEKLFF.